This T cell receptor (beta chain) was retrieved from a study of identical twins. Whole-study findings and limits: Weaker excess twin sharing was observed in beta out-of-frame sequences. Abundant beta clonotypes from cord blood had fewer insertions, unlike memory repertoires, which showed none.

V lost 3 bases to trimming and J lost 6 bases, with 21 bases between them. Germline CDR1 reads SGDLS; CDR2 reads YYNGEE. The CDR3 loop spans 16 amino acids. On this clonotype: Its antigen is not known.

Template switching added a universal primer site; cDNA carried unique molecular identifiers. TCRdb processed the 5' RACE reads anew with MiXCR; each CDR3 protein has one entry. This sample has fewer than 20,000 distinct CDR3 sequences, with 55% to 75% found just once. This chain joins TRBV9 and TRBJ1-1, with D perhaps matching TRBD1 (5 bases). The specimen sequenced was memory (CD45RO+) T cells sorted from blood. This TCR derives from a woman aged 18-29 years in good health. This table probably holds off-target reads from a library built for another chain. CDR3 nucleotides: TGTGCCAGCAGCGCCACAGACCAGGGCGGACATCCTGAAGCTTTCTTT. Amino acids: CASSATDQGGHPEAFF.